These T cell receptor beta chains were read from a single sample in a study of T-cell reconstitution after alpha-beta-depleted transplantation in children. Each CDR3 protein is one row after TCRdb ran MiXCR on the PCR reads. The sample has hundreds of thousands of distinct CDR3 sequences; 10% to 15% are singletons. The sequencing here drew on PBMCs, taken before TCRalphabeta/CD19-depleted stem cell transplant. The receptor set was obtained from a girl aged 2 to 10 with congenital amegakaryocytic thrombocytopenia, due to receive a stem cell transplant. Both conserved end residues are part of each CDR3. A D gene is named only where the DNA matches it firmly. Size tells how often a clone was seen (once, few, many) or the class of an expanded clone, and some rows leave it out.

TGTGCCAGCAGCGTAGAAGGGCTCGGGGAAAAACTGTTTTTT	CASSVEGLGEKLFF	-	TRBV9	few	TRBJ1-4
TGTGCCAGCGGCCCGGATGAGCAGTTCTTC	CASGPDEQFF	-	TRBV6-5	few	TRBJ2-1
TGCAGTGCTGGAAACGGGAGGGCCTACAATGAGCAGTTCTTC	CSAGNGRAYNEQFF	TRBD2	TRBV20-1	-	TRBJ2-1
TGCGCCAGCAGCTTGATCTGGGTCTACAATGAGCAGTTCTTC	CASSLIWVYNEQFF	-	TRBV5-1	many	TRBJ2-1
TGCGCCAGCCGCAAGACAGAGTCTAACTATGGCTACACCTTC	CASRKTESNYGYTF	-	TRBV5-1	many	TRBJ1-2
TGCAGCGTTGGAGACAGGGCACGTCAGCCCCAGCATTTT	CSVGDRARQPQHF	TRBD1	TRBV29-1	many	TRBJ1-5
TGCAGTGCTGGAACAGGGAAGCAGTACTTC	CSAGTGKQYF	-	TRBV20-1	-	TRBJ2-7
TGTGCCAGCAGATCCAGGGGGGAGGGGGATACGCAGTATTTT	CASRSRGEGDTQYF	-	TRBV28	-	TRBJ2-3
TGCAGTGCTAGTCGTCCCCAGGGTACGGGAAATTCACCCCTCCACTTT	CSASRPQGTGNSPLHF	-	TRBV20-1	many	TRBJ1-6
TGCAGCCCCCAAGACGGCCGGGGCGCAGGGGCAGATACGCAGTATTTT	CSPQDGRGAGADTQYF	-	TRBV20-1	-	TRBJ2-3
TGTGCCAGCAGCCACCTAGCCGACGTACCAACCTACAATGAGCAGTTCTTC	CASSHLADVPTYNEQFF	-	TRBV14	few	TRBJ2-1
TGTGCCAGCAGCCGGGACAGCAAAGAGACCCAGTACTTC	CASSRDSKETQYF	TRBD1	TRBV3-1	many	TRBJ2-5
TGCAGTGCTCCGATTTACGGGGAGCTGTTTTTT	CSAPIYGELFF	-	TRBV20-1	many	TRBJ2-2
TGTGCCACCAGCAGAGTAGAGGGCATGTCCTACAATGAGCAGTTCTTC	CATSRVEGMSYNEQFF	-	TRBV15	many	TRBJ2-1
TGTGCCAACGGCGACAGAGCCTACGAGCAGTACTTC	CANGDRAYEQYF	-	TRBV2	-	TRBJ2-7
TGCAGTGCTCGACAGGGCTTAACAGATACGCAGTATTTT	CSARQGLTDTQYF	TRBD1	TRBV20-1	many	TRBJ2-3
TGTGCCACCAGTGCCCAGGGCGGCCTGGCCCAGCATTTT	CATSAQGGLAQHF	-	TRBV27	many	TRBJ1-5
TGCGCCAGCAGCTTCGGGGGCTTTAACACCGGGGAGCTGTTTTTT	CASSFGGFNTGELFF	-	TRBV5-1	many	TRBJ2-2
TGCAGTGCCTCCACCGGGGATTCACCCCTCCACTTT	CSASTGDSPLHF	-	TRBV20-1	many	TRBJ1-6